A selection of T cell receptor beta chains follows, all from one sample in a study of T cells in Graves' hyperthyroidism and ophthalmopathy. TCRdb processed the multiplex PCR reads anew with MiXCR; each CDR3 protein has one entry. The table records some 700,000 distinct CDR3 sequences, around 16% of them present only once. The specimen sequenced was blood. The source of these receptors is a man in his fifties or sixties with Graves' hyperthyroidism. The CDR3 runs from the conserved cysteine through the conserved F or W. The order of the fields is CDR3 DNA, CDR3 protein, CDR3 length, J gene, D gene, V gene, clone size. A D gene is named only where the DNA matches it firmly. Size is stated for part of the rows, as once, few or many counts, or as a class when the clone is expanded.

CDR3 DNA: TGTGCCACCAGCAGAGATCCGACAGGGGGCTGGGAGACCCAGTACTTC
CDR3 protein: CATSRDPTGGWETQYF
CDR3 length: 16
J gene: TRBJ2-5
D gene: TRBD1
V gene: TRBV15
clone size: once

CDR3 DNA: TGTGCCAGCAGCTTAGCGGCCACTGAAGCTTTCTTT
CDR3 protein: CASSLAATEAFF
CDR3 length: 12
J gene: TRBJ1-1
D gene: NA
V gene: TRBV7-9
clone size: many

CDR3 DNA: TGTGCCAGCAGTGGGGGGACCCGAGCGGCCATATATTTT
CDR3 protein: CASSGGTRAAIYF
CDR3 length: 13
J gene: TRBJ1-3
D gene: NA
V gene: TRBV28
clone size: few

CDR3 DNA: TGTGCCATCAGTGACGTGCGAAGGGGTCTTGGCAATCAGCCCCAGCATTTT
CDR3 protein: CAISDVRRGLGNQPQHF
CDR3 length: 17
J gene: TRBJ1-5
D gene: NA
V gene: TRBV10-3
clone size: many

CDR3 DNA: TGTGCCAGTAGTCTCTTTATGGACAGACCGGGACAGTACGATACGCAGTATTTT
CDR3 protein: CASSLFMDRPGQYDTQYF
CDR3 length: 18
J gene: TRBJ2-3
D gene: TRBD1
V gene: TRBV19
clone size: NA

CDR3 DNA: TGTGCCAGCAGCTCCGGGCAGGGACACGATGAGCAGTTCTTC
CDR3 protein: CASSSGQGHDEQFF
CDR3 length: 14
J gene: TRBJ2-1
D gene: NA
V gene: TRBV11-2
clone size: many

CDR3 DNA: TGTGCCAGCACCCCCCTAGTTGGGAGGGACGGCCGACTTAATGAAAAACTGTTTTTT
CDR3 protein: CASTPLVGRDGRLNEKLFF
CDR3 length: 19
J gene: TRBJ1-4
D gene: NA
V gene: TRBV11-2
clone size: few

CDR3 DNA: TGTGCCAGCAGCCGCGACGGGACAGGGGACCCCGGGGAGCTGTTTTTT
CDR3 protein: CASSRDGTGDPGELFF
CDR3 length: 16
J gene: TRBJ2-2
D gene: TRBD1
V gene: TRBV4-2
clone size: many

CDR3 DNA: TGCGCCAGCAGCCCACAAACCAACATGAGCACTGAAGCTTTCTTT
CDR3 protein: CASSPQTNMSTEAFF
CDR3 length: 15
J gene: TRBJ1-1
D gene: NA
V gene: TRBV4-1
clone size: NA

CDR3 DNA: TGTGCCAGCAGGTTCCCGGACACCGAAGTAGCTTTCTTT
CDR3 protein: CASRFPDTEVAFF
CDR3 length: 13
J gene: TRBJ1-1
D gene: NA
V gene: TRBV6-1
clone size: many

CDR3 DNA: TGTGCCACACGGACGGAAGCCTACGAGCAGTACTTC
CDR3 protein: CATRTEAYEQYF
CDR3 length: 12
J gene: TRBJ2-7
D gene: NA
V gene: TRBV28
clone size: NA

CDR3 DNA: TGTGCCAGCAGTGATCGGCCTGAAGCTTTCTTT
CDR3 protein: CASSDRPEAFF
CDR3 length: 11
J gene: TRBJ1-1
D gene: NA
V gene: TRBV2
clone size: many